One sample yielded the 4 T cell receptor beta chains listed below, sequenced in a study of blood T cell repertoires in COVID-19 (TCRdb year 2020). The library was generated by the immunoSEQ multiplex PCR assay. TCRdb's version of the immuneACCESS table is confined to in-frame rearrangements and falls short of the full clone set. An unresolved V gene accounts for under half of the shortfall where checked; the remainder is of unknown origin. In all, the sample holds fewer than 450,000 clones, and 70% to 90% of those were seen once. The ten largest clones add up to 2% to 2.5% of the sample. The sample taken for sequencing was PBMCs or T cells enriched from blood (not recorded which). Receptor source: a woman between 35 and 50 years old with acute COVID-19.

Concerning this clone: The identical CDR3 is also encoded by other nucleotide sequences in the sample. V and J are TRBV3-1 (or the pseudogene TRBV3-2) and TRBJ1-1; D may be TRBD1 (6 bases). V gave up 0 bases and J gave up 4 bases, with 6 bases separating them. The CDR3 has 13 amino acids. Germline CDR1 is LGHDT and CDR2 is YNNKEL (reference sequence). The CDR3 loop is CASSQEGGTEAFF. The CDR3 DNA follows: TGTGCCAGCAGCCAAGAAGGGGGCACTGAAGCTTTCTTT.

This clone occurred a few times. The J gene is TRBJ2-1, the V gene TRBV6-4, with D possibly TRBD1 on 6 matching bases. Germline loops: CDR1 MRHNA, CDR2 SNTAGT. Trimming took 5 bases from V and 8 from J, leaving 13 bases between them. The CDR3 consists of 13 residues. CDR3 nucleotides: TGTGCCAGCAGTAGGGGGTTAGGCGATGAGCAGTTCTTC. Translating gives CASSRGLGDEQFF.

The chain combines TRBV9 with TRBJ1-6, with D tentatively TRBD1 (6 bases). V was clipped by 5 bases and J by 2 bases, with 8 bases between them. The CDR3 length is 14 residues. Germline loops: CDR1 SGDLS, CDR2 YYNGEE. The DNA for the CDR3 is TGTGCCAGCAGTGGACAGACCTATAATTCACCCCTCCACTTT. This translates into CASSGQTYNSPLHF.

This rearrangement joins TRBV6-5 to TRBJ2-1, with a weak D call TRBD2 (5 bases). Germline values: CDR1 MNHEY, CDR2 SVGAGI. CDR3 size: 14 residues. V shed 8 bases and J shed 4 bases, with 15 bases lying between them. For the CDR3, the DNA is TGTGCCAGCGGCGCGCGCGGGCAGTACAATGAGCAGTTCTTC. This sequence encodes CASGARGQYNEQFF.